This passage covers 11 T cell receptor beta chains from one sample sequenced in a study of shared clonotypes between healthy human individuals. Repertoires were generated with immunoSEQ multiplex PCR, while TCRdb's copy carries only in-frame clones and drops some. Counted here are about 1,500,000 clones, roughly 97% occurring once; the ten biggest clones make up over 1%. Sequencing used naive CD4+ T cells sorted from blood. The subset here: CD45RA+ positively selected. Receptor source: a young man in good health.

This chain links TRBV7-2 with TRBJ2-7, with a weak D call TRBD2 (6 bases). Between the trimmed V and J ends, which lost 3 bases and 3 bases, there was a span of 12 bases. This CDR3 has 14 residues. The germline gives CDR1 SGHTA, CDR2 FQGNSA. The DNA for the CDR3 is TGTGCCAGCAGCTTGGCTCTAGCGAACTACGAGCAGTACTTC. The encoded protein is CASSLALANYEQYF.

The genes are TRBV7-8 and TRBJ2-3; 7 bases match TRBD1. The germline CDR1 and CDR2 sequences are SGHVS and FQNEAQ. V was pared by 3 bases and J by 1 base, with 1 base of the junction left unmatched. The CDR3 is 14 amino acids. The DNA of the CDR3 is TGTGCCAGCAGCTTTGGACAGGGCACAGATACGCAGTATTTT. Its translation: CASSFGQGTDTQYF.

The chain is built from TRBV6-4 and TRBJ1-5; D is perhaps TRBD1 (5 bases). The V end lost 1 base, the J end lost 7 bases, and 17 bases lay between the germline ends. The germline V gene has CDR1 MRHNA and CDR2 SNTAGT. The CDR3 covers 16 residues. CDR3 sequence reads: CASSDLRRWRGQPQHF. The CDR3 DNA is TGTGCCAGCAGTGACTTGCGACGGTGGAGGGGACAGCCCCAGCATTTT.

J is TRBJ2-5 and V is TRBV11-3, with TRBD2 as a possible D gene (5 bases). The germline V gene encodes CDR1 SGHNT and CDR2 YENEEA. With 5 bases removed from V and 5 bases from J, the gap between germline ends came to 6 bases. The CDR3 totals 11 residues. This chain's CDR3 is CASSRGETQYF. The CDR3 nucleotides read TGTGCCAGCAGCCGAGGGGAGACCCAGTACTTC.

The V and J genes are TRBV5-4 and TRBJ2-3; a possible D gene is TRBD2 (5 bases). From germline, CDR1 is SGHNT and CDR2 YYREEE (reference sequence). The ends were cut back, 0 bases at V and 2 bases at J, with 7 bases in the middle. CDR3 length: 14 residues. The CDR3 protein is CASSLGRDTDTQYF. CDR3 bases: TGTGCCAGCAGCTTGGGACGGGACACAGATACGCAGTATTTT. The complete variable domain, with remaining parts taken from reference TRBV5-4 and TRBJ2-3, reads ETGVTQSPTHLIKTRGQQVTLRCSSQSGHNTVSWYQQALGQGPQFIFQYYREEENGRGNFPPRFSGLQFPNYSSELNVNALELDDSALYLCASSLGRDTDTQYFGPGTRLTVL.

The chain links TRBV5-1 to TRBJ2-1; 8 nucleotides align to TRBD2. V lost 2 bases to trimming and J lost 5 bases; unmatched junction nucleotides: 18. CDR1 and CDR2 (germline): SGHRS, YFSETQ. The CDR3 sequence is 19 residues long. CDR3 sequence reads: CASSFFGPLPGGPNNEQFF. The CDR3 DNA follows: TGCGCCAGCAGCTTTTTTGGCCCCCTACCGGGAGGGCCGAACAATGAGCAGTTCTTC.

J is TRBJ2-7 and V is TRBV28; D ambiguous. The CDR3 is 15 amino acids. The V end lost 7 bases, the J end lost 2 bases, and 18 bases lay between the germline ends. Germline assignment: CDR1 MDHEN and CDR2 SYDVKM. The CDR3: CASKPNGYQPYEQYF. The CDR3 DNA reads TGTGCCAGCAAGCCTAACGGATATCAGCCCTACGAGCAGTACTTC. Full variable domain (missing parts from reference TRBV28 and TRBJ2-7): DVKVTQSSRYLVKRTGEKVFLECVQDMDHENMFWYRQDPGLGLRLIYFSYDVKMKEKGDIPEGYSVSREKKERFSLILESASTNQTSMYLCASKPNGYQPYEQYFGPGTRLTVT.

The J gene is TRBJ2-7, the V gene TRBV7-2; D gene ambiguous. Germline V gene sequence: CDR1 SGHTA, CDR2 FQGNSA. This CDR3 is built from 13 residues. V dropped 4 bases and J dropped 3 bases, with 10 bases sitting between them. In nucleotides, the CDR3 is TGTGCCAGCAGCTGGTCCCCCGGCTACGAGCAGTACTTC. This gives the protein CASSWSPGYEQYF.

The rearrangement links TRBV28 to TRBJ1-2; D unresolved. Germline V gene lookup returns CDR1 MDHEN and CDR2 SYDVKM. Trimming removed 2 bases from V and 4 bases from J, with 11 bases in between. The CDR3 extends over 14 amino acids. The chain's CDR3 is CASSLQDLGYGYTF. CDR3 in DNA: TGTGCCAGCAGTTTACAGGACCTTGGCTATGGCTACACCTTC.

The CDR3 loop is CASSLFPRGVHEQYF. DNA of the CDR3: TGTGCCAGCAGCTTATTTCCTCGGGGGGTCCACGAGCAGTACTTC. J is TRBJ2-7 and V is TRBV7-9; 7 bases agree with TRBD2. V lost 2 bases, J lost 5 bases, and 9 bases stayed unmatched. The CDR3 loop spans 15 amino acids. Germline V gene data show CDR1 as SEHNR and CDR2 as FQNEAQ (reference sequence).

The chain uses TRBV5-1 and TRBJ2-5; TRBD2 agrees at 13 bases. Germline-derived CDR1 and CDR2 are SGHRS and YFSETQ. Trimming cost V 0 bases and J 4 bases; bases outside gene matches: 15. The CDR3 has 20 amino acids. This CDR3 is CASSLVPLLAGGPGGETQYF. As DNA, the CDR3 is TGCGCCAGCAGCTTGGTCCCCCTACTAGCGGGAGGGCCGGGCGGAGAGACCCAGTACTTC.